This T cell receptor beta chain was identified in a study of tumor-infiltrating lymphocytes in primary liver carcinoma. Germline V gene sequence: CDR1 SQVTM, CDR2 ANQGSEA. V was trimmed by 7 bases and J by 5 bases, leaving 8 bases between them. The CDR3 spans 10 residues. In this sample, this clonotype turned up many times. The researchers produced TCR beta cDNA from 500 ng total RNA with a constant-region primer. Three nested multiplex PCR rounds, a slightly modified ARM-PCR method, built the TCR beta libraries. Amplification in the first two PCR rounds was performed using TRBV1-TRBV30 forward primers and a C-beta reverse primer for 9 to 11 cycles each. TCRdb independently ran MiXCR on the multiplex PCR reads; one entry per CDR3 protein. Here the sample spans hundreds of thousands of distinct CDR3 sequences, almost 60% being singletons. The blood RNA (from unsorted whole blood) was obtained, and germline DNA was also extracted.

This chain links TRBV29-1 with TRBJ1-1; no definite D call. The clonotype was recovered from a woman in her thirties with primary liver carcinoma and hepatitis B virus infection. The sequenced sample consisted of peripheral blood. The CDR3 is CSGAETEAFF. The DNA of the CDR3 is TGCAGCGGGGCGGAGACTGAAGCTTTCTTT.